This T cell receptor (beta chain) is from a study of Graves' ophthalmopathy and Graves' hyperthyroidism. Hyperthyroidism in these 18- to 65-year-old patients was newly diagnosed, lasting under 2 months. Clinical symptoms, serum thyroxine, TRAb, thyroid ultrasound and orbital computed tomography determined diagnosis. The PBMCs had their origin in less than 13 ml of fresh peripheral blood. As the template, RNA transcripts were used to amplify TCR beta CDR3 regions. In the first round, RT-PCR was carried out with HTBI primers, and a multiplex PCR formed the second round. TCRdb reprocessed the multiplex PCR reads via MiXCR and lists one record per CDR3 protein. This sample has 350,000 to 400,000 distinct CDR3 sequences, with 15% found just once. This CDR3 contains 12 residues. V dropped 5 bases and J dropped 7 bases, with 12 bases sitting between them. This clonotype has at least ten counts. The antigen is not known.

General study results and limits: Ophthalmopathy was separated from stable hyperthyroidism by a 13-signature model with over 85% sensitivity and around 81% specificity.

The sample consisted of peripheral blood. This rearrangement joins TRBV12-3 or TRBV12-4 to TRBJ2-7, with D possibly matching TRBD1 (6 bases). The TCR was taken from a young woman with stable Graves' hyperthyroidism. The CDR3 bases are TGTGCCAGCAGTACAGGGACAAGGGAGCAGTACTTC. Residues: CASSTGTREQYF.